Sequencing of this T cell receptor (beta chain) was carried out in a study of blood T cell repertoires in COVID-19. Study background: Acute and convalescent COVID-19 samples came from the United States, Italy and Spain. Nucleic acid was either cDNA or gDNA, and it came from T cells, B-cell-depleted T cells, or PBMCs.

This clone was seen just once. Membership in each cohort depended on participant-reported clinical history. In the authors' workflow: The assay estimated nucleated cells by amplifying reference gene primers. Data came from immunoSEQ multiplex PCR; TCRdb stores just in-frame clones and leaves some out. V and J calls and clone size are copied from that table; D and trimming were computed from the DNA. The sample lists fewer than 300,000 clones; 86% were seen once. The CDR3 spans 15 residues. V and J are TRBV21-1 and TRBJ2-7; TRBD1 is taken as the D call from the table, unchecked against the DNA. TRBV21-1 is labeled a pseudogene. The specimen was PBMCs or T cells enriched from blood (not recorded which). The receptor was isolated from a man aged 18 to 35 who had recovered from COVID-19. The DNA of the CDR3 is TGTGCCAGCAGCAAAGGGGATGGGGCCGAATACGAGCAGTACTTC. It translates to CASSKGDGAEYEQYF.